The 5 T cell receptor beta chains below all came from one sample that was sequenced in a study of regulatory T cells in long-lasting Graves disease. Sample time point: newly diagnosed GD, antithyroid drugs for less than 3 months. The TCR library was prepared using RNA isolated from PBMCs. Construction of TCR beta libraries relied on iRepertoire HTBI primers and on Arm-PCR targeting CDR3 regions. TCRdb re-derived calls from the multiplex PCR reads in MiXCR, one entry per CDR3 protein. The sample gives approximately 300,000 distinct CDR3 sequences, 15% to 20% of which show up once; approximately 35% is in the top ten. The source material was peripheral blood mononuclear cells (PBMCs), sampled at new diagnosis, from a patient treated with antithyroid drugs. Every receptor here comes from a female donor with Graves disease.

About this clonotype itself: A far larger clone is one nucleotide away, so this likely arose from a read error. The chain employs TRBV27 and TRBJ2-7; D is possibly TRBD2 (6 bases). CDR1 is MNHEY and CDR2 is SMNVEV in the germline V gene (reference sequence). The V end was cut by 6 bases, the J end by 7 bases, with 16 bases between. This CDR3 comprises 13 residues. The CDR3 protein is CASSRRLGDEQYF. The CDR3 region has the DNA TGTGCCAGCAGCCGAAGACTAGGGGATGAGCAGTACTTC.

This clonotype has a handful of counts. The chain joins TRBV5-6 to TRBJ1-5, with TRBD1 matching over 9 bases. Looked up from germline, CDR1 is SGHDT and CDR2 is YYEEEE. J was trimmed by 2 bases and V by 4 bases; bases with no gene match: 16. This CDR3 is 19 amino acids long. This CDR3 is CASSALGGQGIFGNQPQHF. Here the CDR3 DNA reads TGTGCCAGCAGCGCGCTAGGAGGACAGGGGATCTTCGGCAATCAGCCCCAGCATTTT.

This clonotype was recorded many times. The junction and the germline gene differ at one end; a read error may be behind it. The CDR3 loop is CASREGTSGNRSATYNEQFF. In DNA, the CDR3 is TGTGCCAGCAGGGAAGGGACTAGCGGGAATCGGAGCGCAACCTACAATGAGCAGTTCTTC. The chain employs TRBV2 and TRBJ2-1, with 13 positions matching TRBD2. CDR1 and CDR2 from the germline V gene are SNHLY and FYNNEI. The CDR3 is 20 amino acids.

This clonotype was picked up many times. V is TRBV19 and J is TRBJ1-2; 7 nucleotides match TRBD1. V lost 3 bases, J lost 5 bases, and 6 bases stayed unmatched. This CDR3 contains 14 residues. Germline CDR1 is LNHDA and CDR2 is SQIVND (reference sequence). The CDR3: CASSMTYRGYGYTF. DNA of the CDR3: TGTGCCAGTAGTATGACGTACAGGGGATATGGCTACACCTTC.

This clonotype has at least ten counts. This chain joins TRBV28 and TRBJ1-2; D gene uncertain. The V gene's germline CDR1 is MDHEN and CDR2 SYDVKM. Trimming took off 3 bases at V and 8 bases at J, with 13 bases between the two ends. The CDR3 length is 13 residues. The CDR3 protein is CASSLVNDRGYTF. In DNA, the CDR3 is TGTGCCAGCAGTTTGGTGAACGACCGGGGCTACACCTTC.